Following are 5 T cell receptor beta chains from one sample sequenced in a study of naive and memory T cell subsets. An equimolar mix of two oligonucleotides served as the beta constant-region primer for TRBC1 and TRBC2. Nested alpha and beta constant-region primers with the SP2 primer drove four PCR rounds on ligated cDNA. TCRdb fed the UMI-ligation and nested PCR reads into MiXCR, producing one record per CDR3 protein. The table has 100,000 to 150,000 distinct CDR3 sequences, 35% to 40% seen once. The sequencing input was central memory CD4+ T cells from blood. The receptors here all came from a human donor in good health.

This chain uses TRBV5-8 with TRBJ2-1; D might be TRBD2 (6 bases). Deletions cut 4 bases from V and 0 bases from J, with 14 bases between. This CDR3 has 16 residues. The germline CDR1 and CDR2 sequences are SGHTS and YDEGEE. The CDR3 sequence is CASSPGPTSSYNEQFF. In DNA form, the CDR3 reads TGTGCCAGCAGCCCCGGACCGACTAGCTCCTACAATGAGCAGTTCTTC.

This chain uses TRBV6-5 with TRBJ2-7, with 7 bases identical to TRBD1. V was pared by 2 bases and J by 0 bases, with 1 base of the junction left unmatched. Germline V lookup: CDR1 MNHEY, CDR2 SVGAGI. CDR3 size: 14 residues. The chain's CDR3 is CASSYNRGSYEQYF. In DNA, the CDR3 is TGTGCCAGCAGTTACAACAGGGGCTCCTACGAGCAGTACTTC.

This clonotype appeared a few times. The chain employs TRBV20-1 and TRBJ2-1; no clear D. Per the germline V gene, CDR1 is DFQATT and CDR2 is SNEGSKA (reference sequence). The CDR3 covers 14 residues. The germline V and J ends were trimmed by 3 bases and 0 bases, with 9 bases remaining between them. The CDR3 DNA reads as TGCAGTGCTAGGGACCGAAACTCCTACAATGAGCAGTTCTTC. Its protein product is CSARDRNSYNEQFF.

This clonotype appeared a few times. The chain recombines TRBV5-1 with TRBJ2-3; 8 positions match TRBD1. Germline assignment: CDR1 SGHRS and CDR2 YFSETQ. The CDR3 contains 16 residues. J gave up 4 bases and V 0 bases, and 7 bases lay outside the gene matches. The CDR3 nucleotides are TGCGCCAGCAGCTTGGGAAGAACAGGGGGGTCAGATACGCAGTATTTT. Its translation is CASSLGRTGGSDTQYF.

The J gene is TRBJ2-7, the V gene TRBV6-1; TRBD1 agrees at 10 bases. V shed 5 bases, J shed 4 bases, and the junction held 5 bases outside the gene matches. CDR1 is MNHNS and CDR2 is SASEGT in the germline V gene. CDR3 length: 14 residues. CDR3 bases: TGTGCCAGCAGTTTTGGGACAGGGGATTACGAGCAGTACTTC. The encoded protein is CASSFGTGDYEQYF.